This record covers a single TCR beta chain. Its specificity is unknown. This record comes from a study of T-cell memory formation after mild COVID-19. Study in general: TCR clusters largely stayed donor specific. Whole-study findings and limits: Confirmation of SARS-CoV-2 specificity was lacking for second-wave clones peaking day 37. Among contracting clones, CD4+ were mainly CM/EM and CD8+ enriched in EMRA. Some responding clones appeared in pre-infection memory, suggesting cross-reactive memory joined.

A single record per CDR3 protein comes from TCRdb applying MiXCR to the 5' RACE reads. The table has around 200,000 distinct CDR3 sequences, around a fifth seen once. The CDR3 runs to 16 residues. V gave up 4 bases and J gave up 3 bases, with 16 bases separating them. Per germline, CDR1 SGDLS and CDR2 YYNGEE. V gene TRBV9 combines with J gene TRBJ2-2; possible D gene TRBD2, 5 bases. This TCR was recovered from an adult woman who had mild COVID-19 (a few samples of this study predate the infection). Cell type and time point are not known. Sequenced input: PBMCs or a T cell subset sorted from them (not recorded which). CDR3 nucleotide sequence: TGTGCCAGCAGCCCGGAGGAAGGGCGAGACACCGGGGAGCTGTTTTTT. It encodes CASSPEEGRDTGELFF.